This entry concerns a single T cell receptor (beta chain). These data are taken from a study of blood T cell repertoires in COVID-19. Across the whole study: The samples span acute and convalescent COVID-19 from the United States, Italy and Spain. Nucleic acid was either cDNA or gDNA, and it came from T cells, B-cell-depleted T cells, or PBMCs.

Losses at the gene ends were 4 bases for V and 4 bases for J; bases not matched to a gene: 9. Germline V gene data show CDR1 as SGHRS and CDR2 as YFSETQ. This CDR3 has 15 amino acids. TCRdb's copy holds only in-frame clones and misses some; the assay was immunoSEQ multiplex PCR. The table shows around 200,000 clones, with about 90% occurring only once. The chain couples TRBV5-1 to TRBJ2-7; 9 bases are a match to TRBD1. The sequence was obtained from a man between 18 and 29 years old with active or convalescent COVID-19. The material sequenced was peripheral blood. The CDR3 region is CASSTNTGGKYEQYF. In DNA, the CDR3 is TGCGCCAGCAGCACCAATACAGGGGGCAAATACGAGCAGTACTTC.